This T cell receptor beta chain was obtained from a study of esophageal squamous cell carcinoma under preoperative chemotherapy. Findings and limits, study-wide: Peripheral T cells showed a significant TCR diversity increase after chemotherapy, unlike tumor-infiltrating lymphocytes.

To note about this clonotype: Its antigen remains unknown.

Time point: before preoperative PTX-NDP chemotherapy. Patients received paclitaxel-nedaplatin as preoperative chemotherapy before surgery. The CDR3 loop spans 11 amino acids. Germline assignment: CDR1 MNHNS and CDR2 SASEGT. From the PCR reads, TCRdb called clonotypes with MiXCR, one entry per CDR3 protein. The profile shows over 9,500 distinct CDR3 sequences, almost 55% of them singletons. The source is a human donor with esophageal squamous cell carcinoma. The donor label of this sample is uncertain. The specimen was obtained from a patient given preoperative chemotherapy. The chain links TRBV6-1 to TRBJ2-1; 7 nucleotides agree with TRBD2. Gene TRBJ2-7 matches the end of the DNA better, so the J call may be wrong. Here the CDR3 DNA reads TGTGCGAGCGGGATCGTCAATGAGCAGTACTTC. It translates to CASGIVNEQYF.